One and the same sample provided the 19 T cell receptor beta chains below, sequenced in a study of cytomegalovirus exposure and HLA in healthy donors. The PCR was carried out with 60 Vbeta primers and 13 Jbeta primers. Sequenced by immunoSEQ multiplex PCR; TCRdb stores in-frame clones only, minus some. The sample holds 45,000 to 65,000 clones, roughly 77% seen once. The sequenced material came from PBMCs. These receptors came from a woman aged 40 to 50 in good health and CMV-seropositive.

This sequence joins TRBV5-1 and TRBJ1-4, with D perhaps TRBD1 (5 bases). CDR1 SGHRS and CDR2 YFSETQ come from the germline V gene. The CDR3 totals 16 residues. V was cut by 0 bases and J by 7 bases, with 16 bases left in between. The CDR3 bases are TGCGCCAGCAGCTTGGCCTTGGGCAGGGTGGGTGAAAAACTGTTTTTT. Its protein is CASSLALGRVGEKLFF.

The chain uses TRBV7-9 and TRBJ1-1, with D perhaps matching TRBD1 (5 bases). Germline V gene sequence: CDR1 SEHNR, CDR2 FQNEAQ (reference sequence). This CDR3 contains 13 residues. Deletions cut 7 bases from V and 1 base from J, with 10 bases between. In DNA form, the CDR3 reads TGTGCCAGCATCGGGGGATGGAACACTGAAGCTTTCTTT. Residues: CASIGGWNTEAFF. Supplemented by reference TRBV7-9 and TRBJ1-1, the full variable domain reads DTGVSQNPRHKITKRGQNVTFRCDPISEHNRLYWYRQTLGQGPEFLTYFQNEAQLEKSRLLSDRFSAERPKGSFSTLEIQRTEQGDSAMYLCASIGGWNTEAFFGQGTRLTVV.

The chain employs TRBV18 and TRBJ1-6, with unresolved D. The germline V and J ends were trimmed by 2 bases and 8 bases, with 10 bases remaining between them. The CDR3 extends over 14 amino acids. Germline values: CDR1 KGHSH, CDR2 LQKENI. The CDR3: CASSPFTGDSPLHF. CDR3 coding DNA: TGTGCCAGCTCACCATTCACCGGAGATTCACCCCTCCACTTT.

The rearrangement links TRBV6-5 to TRBJ2-7; tentative D call: TRBD1 (5 bases). CDR3 length equals 13 residues. V was pared by 10 bases and J by 2 bases, with 15 bases between. Germline CDR1 and CDR2: MNHEY and SVGAGI. Here the CDR3 DNA reads TGTGCCAAAAGGGGCCTCTCCGCCTACGAGCAGTACTTC. Protein sequence: CAKRGLSAYEQYF.

This clone came up once. The chain carries TRBV7-2 and TRBJ2-1; 14 bases line up with TRBD2. Losses at the gene ends were 0 bases for V and 9 bases for J; bases not matched to a gene: 1. The CDR3 contains 15 residues. Per the germline V gene, CDR1 is SGHTA and CDR2 is FQGNSA. The CDR3 DNA sequence: TGTGCCAGCAGCTTAGCAGGACTAGCGGGGGGTGAGCAGTTCTTC. This codes for CASSLAGLAGGEQFF. Full variable domain (missing parts from reference TRBV7-2 and TRBJ2-1): GAGVSQSPSNKVTEKGKDVELRCDPISGHTALYWYRQSLGQGLEFLIYFQGNSAPDKSGLPSDRFSAERTGGSVSTLTIQRTQQEDSAVYLCASSLAGLAGGEQFFGPGTRLTVL.

This clone appeared a few times. This chain connects TRBV7-2 to TRBJ2-3; a weak D match, TRBD2 (6 bases). The CDR3 has 14 amino acids. The V and J ends lost 7 bases and 6 bases respectively, with 17 bases between them. Germline lookup yields CDR1 SGHTA and CDR2 FQGNSA. CDR3 protein: CASNRGTGYDTQYF. The CDR3 coding sequence is TGTGCCAGCAACCGAGGGACTGGATATGATACGCAGTATTTT.

J is TRBJ2-5 and V is TRBV12-5, with no clear D. The closer fit of TRBJ2-7 to the DNA end suggests the J call may be wrong. Germline V lookup: CDR1 LGHNT, CDR2 FRNRAP. The CDR3 runs 16 residues. The CDR3 reads CASGLVESEADGEQYF. In DNA, the CDR3 is TGTGCTAGTGGTTTGGTGGAGTCAGAAGCAGATGGCGAGCAGTACTTC.

This clone has only a few counts. The V call is TRBV4-1, the J call TRBJ1-2; TRBD1 is a possible D gene (5 bases). The CDR3 totals 15 residues. Germline-derived CDR1 and CDR2 are MGHRA and YSYEKL. Trimming took 0 bases from V and 5 from J, leaving 13 bases between them. CDR3 sequence reads: CASSQEQWGEYGYTF. CDR3 bases: TGCGCCAGCAGCCAAGAACAGTGGGGCGAATATGGCTACACCTTC.

The chain uses TRBV30 and TRBJ1-1, with 7 bases fitting TRBD1. V lost 1 base and J lost 3; bases outside the gene matches: 2. Germline CDR1 is GTSNPN and CDR2 is SVGIG (reference sequence). This CDR3 has 13 residues. CDR3 nucleotide sequence: TGTGCCTGGAGTGAAGACAGGGACACTGAAGCTTTCTTT. Protein sequence: CAWSEDRDTEAFF.

The J gene is TRBJ2-5, the V gene TRBV7-3; the D is unclear. The CDR3 length is 13 residues. Looked up from germline, CDR1 is SGHTA and CDR2 is FQGTGA. The V end lost 5 bases, the J end lost 2 bases, and 9 bases lay between the germline ends. The CDR3 here is CASSPYRQETQYF. CDR3 nucleotide sequence: TGTGCCAGCAGCCCGTACAGACAAGAGACCCAGTACTTC.

The chain combines TRBV29-1 with TRBJ1-2; 10 nucleotides align to TRBD1. The CDR3 has 12 amino acids. The V segment lost 6 bases and the J segment 5 bases; nucleotides outside the gene matches: 3. Germline V gives CDR1 SQVTM, CDR2 ANQGSEA. The CDR3 protein is CSVRTGGYGYTF. CDR3 DNA sequence: TGCAGCGTCCGGACAGGGGGATATGGCTACACCTTC.

The chain uses TRBV5-4 and TRBJ1-2; 8 bases are shared with TRBD1. V lost 1 base and J lost 6; bases outside the gene matches: 11. The CDR3 runs 16 residues. The germline V gene encodes CDR1 SGHNT and CDR2 YYREEE (reference sequence). CDR3 bases: TGTGCCAGCAGCTTGTTATCAGGGGGCGCGAACGATGGCTACACCTTC. Translation gives CASSLLSGGANDGYTF.

This chain links TRBV7-2 with TRBJ1-6; TRBD1 agrees at 11 bases. Trimming at V came to 4 bases and at J to 10 bases, leaving 6 bases not matched to a gene. CDR1 SGHTA and CDR2 FQGNSA come from the germline V gene. The CDR3 has 15 residues. In nucleotides, the CDR3 is TGTGCCAGCAGCTCAGGACAGGGGGCAAGGTCACCCCTCCACTTT. It translates to CASSSGQGARSPLHF.

This chain links TRBV20-1 with TRBJ1-2; D is uncertain. V was trimmed by 1 base and J by 13 bases, leaving 10 bases between them. Germline lookup yields CDR1 DFQATT and CDR2 SNEGSKA (reference sequence). The CDR3 has 10 amino acids. The DNA of the CDR3 is TGCAGTGCTAGAGTTACCTACTCCACCTTC. Protein product: CSARVTYSTF.

The CDR3: CASDLERNTEAFF. The CDR3 coding sequence is TGTGCCAGCGACTTAGAAAGGAACACTGAAGCTTTCTTT. This chain joins TRBV2 and TRBJ1-1; D is uncertain. Germline V gene lookup returns CDR1 SNHLY and CDR2 FYNNEI. V lost 8 bases to trimming and J lost 1 base, with 11 bases between them. This CDR3 is built from 13 residues.

The chain links TRBV19 to TRBJ1-5; the D is unclear. The CDR3 extends over 15 amino acids. Germline CDR1 LNHDA, CDR2 SQIVND (reference sequence). Trimming left V 7 bases short and J 5 bases short, with 18 bases between. The CDR3 region is CASTSGGIHDQPQHF. The CDR3, as DNA: TGTGCCAGTACCTCCGGAGGTATCCACGATCAGCCCCAGCATTTT. Complete variable domain (other parts from reference TRBV19 and TRBJ1-5): DGGITQSPKYLFRKEGQNVTLSCEQNLNHDAMYWYRQDPGQGLRLIYYSQIVNDFQKGDIAEGYSVSREKKESFPLTVTSAQKNPTAFYLCASTSGGIHDQPQHFGDGTRLSIL.

This chain joins TRBV5-1 and TRBJ1-1; D call uncertain. Germline V gene lookup returns CDR1 SGHRS and CDR2 YFSETQ. The CDR3 contains 17 residues. Trimming stripped 0 bases from V and 3 bases from J, with 18 bases between. CDR3 coding DNA: TGCGCCAGCAGCTTGGCGACCCTAGGTTTCGGCCACACTGAAGCTTTCTTT. It yields the protein CASSLATLGFGHTEAFF. The full variable domain, in which reference TRBV5-1 and TRBJ1-1 provide the parts outside the CDR3, is KAGVTQTPRYLIKTRGQQVTLSCSPISGHRSVSWYQQTPGQGLQFLFEYFSETQRNKGNFPGRFSGRQFSNSRSEMNVSTLELGDSALYLCASSLATLGFGHTEAFFGQGTRLTVV.

The gene calls are TRBV7-9 and TRBJ1-4; a possible D gene is TRBD1 (6 bases). The CDR3 totals 16 residues. Trimming pared 3 bases from V and 4 bases from J, leaving 15 bases between. Germline V CDR1 and CDR2: SEHNR, FQNEAQ (reference sequence). CDR3 sequence (DNA): TGTGCCAGCAGCTTTAGACCGGACAGACATAATGAAAAACTGTTTTTT. Protein sequence: CASSFRPDRHNEKLFF.

This clone was detected only a few times. The V gene is TRBV7-9, the J gene TRBJ2-7, with 10 bases that match TRBD2. The CDR3 totals 15 residues. V was clipped by 4 bases and J by 0 bases; unmatched bases: 3. The germline V gene has CDR1 SEHNR and CDR2 FQNEAQ (reference sequence). CDR3 sequence: CASSYSGGPSYEQYF. CDR3 bases: TGTGCCAGCAGCTATAGCGGGGGGCCCTCCTACGAGCAGTACTTC.